The present T cell receptor beta chain was sequenced within a study of blood T cell repertoires in COVID-19. The overall study: Sources were T cells, B-cell-depleted T cells, or PBMCs; the material itself was cDNA or gDNA.

There are 14 residues in the CDR3. Trimming removed 4 bases at V and 4 bases at J, with 13 bases between. The V gene's germline CDR1 is MNHEY and CDR2 SMNVEV (reference sequence). TCRdb keeps only in-frame clones here, not all; method: immunoSEQ multiplex PCR. The sample contains about 190,000 clones, about 85% of which appear only once. The receptor was derived from a young man with acute or convalescent COVID-19. The chain links TRBV27 to TRBJ1-1; tentative D call: TRBD1 (6 bases). The sample comprised peripheral blood. The DNA for the CDR3 is TGTGCCAGCAGTTCCACAGGGTTGGGCACTGAAGCTTTCTTT. Its protein is CASSSTGLGTEAFF.